The 25 T cell receptor beta chains in this list originate from one sample, sequenced in a study of blood T cell repertoires in COVID-19. The repertoire was sequenced with immunoSEQ multiplex PCR; TCRdb's copy has only in-frame clones and lacks some. Of fewer than 300,000 clones in the sample, around 84% were seen once. Sequencing was performed on PBMCs or T cells enriched from blood (not recorded which). These receptors originate from a man in his late teens or twenties who had recovered from COVID-19.

This clone was observed once. V gene TRBV5-1 combines with J gene TRBJ2-5; D is unclear. From germline, CDR1 is SGHRS and CDR2 YFSETQ. The CDR3 consists of 15 residues. The ends were cut back, 4 bases at V and 1 base at J, with 14 bases in the middle. The CDR3 bases are TGCGCCAGCAGCCCCCTCTTAGCTTCCCAAGAGACCCAGTACTTC. Residues: CASSPLLASQETQYF. Together with reference TRBV5-1 and TRBJ2-5, the CDR3 gives the full variable domain: KAGVTQTPRYLIKTRGQQVTLSCSPISGHRSVSWYQQTPGQGLQFLFEYFSETQRNKGNFPGRFSGRQFSNSRSEMNVSTLELGDSALYLCASSPLLASQETQYFGPGTRLLVL.

V and J are TRBV10-3 and TRBJ1-6; D not certain. Germline V gives CDR1 ENHRY, CDR2 SYGVKD. The CDR3 is 13 amino acids. V was clipped by 10 bases and J by 0 bases, with 7 bases between them. This chain's CDR3 is CATRSSYNSPLHF. The DNA for the CDR3 is TGTGCCACTAGAAGCTCCTATAATTCACCCCTCCACTTT.

This clone was picked up a small number of times. V is TRBV15 and J is TRBJ1-2, with a weak D call TRBD1 (5 bases). The CDR3 is 13 residues long. Trimming took 1 base from V and 5 from J, leaving 8 bases between them. Germline V lookup: CDR1 LNHNV, CDR2 YYDKDF (reference sequence). The CDR3 here is CATSRADIYGYTF. CDR3 sequence (DNA): TGTGCCACCAGCAGAGCGGACATTTATGGCTACACCTTC.

This clone occurred once. The chain is built from TRBV13 and TRBJ1-1, with TRBD1 matching over 7 bases. Germline V gene data show CDR1 as PRHDT and CDR2 as FYEKMQ (reference sequence). V lost 5 bases and J lost 7; bases outside the gene matches: 7. The CDR3 extends over 13 amino acids. The CDR3 spells CASSPGQKSEAFF. CDR3 DNA: TGTGCCAGCAGCCCGGGACAGAAGAGTGAAGCTTTCTTT.

This chain links TRBV12-5 with TRBJ1-6, with 8 nucleotides matching TRBD1. The V gene's germline CDR1 is LGHNT and CDR2 FRNRAP. This CDR3 has 15 residues. V lost 6 bases and J lost 9; bases outside the gene matches: 10. The CDR3 loop reads CASGQTGGIGSPLHF. The CDR3 coding sequence is TGTGCTAGTGGGCAAACAGGGGGTATCGGTTCACCCCTCCACTTT.

The J gene is TRBJ2-7, the V gene TRBV15, with 7 nucleotides matching TRBD1. Unmatched junction bases numbered 8, after V lost 0 bases and J lost 6 bases. The CDR3 covers 15 residues. Germline V CDR1 and CDR2: LNHNV, YYDKDF (reference sequence). The CDR3 loop reads CATSRDRTGSGEQYF. The CDR3 coding sequence is TGTGCCACCAGCAGAGACCGGACAGGTTCCGGCGAGCAGTACTTC. Complete variable domain (other parts from reference TRBV15 and TRBJ2-7): DAMVIQNPRYQVTQFGKPVTLSCSQTLNHNVMYWYQQKSSQAPKLLFHYYDKDFNNEADTPDNFQSRRPNTSFCFLDIRSPGLGDTAMYLCATSRDRTGSGEQYFGPGTRLTVT.

V and J are TRBV5-4 and TRBJ1-3; D is possibly TRBD1 (5 bases). The CDR3 runs 15 residues. V was cut by 4 bases and J by 0 bases, with 11 bases left in between. Germline CDR1 SGHNT, CDR2 YYREEE (reference sequence). As DNA, the CDR3 is TGTGCCAGCAGCAACATAGACAGCTCTGGAAACACCATATATTTT. Its protein is CASSNIDSSGNTIYF.

The chain employs TRBV25-1 and TRBJ1-2; D gene uncertain. The germline V gene encodes CDR1 MGHDK and CDR2 SYGVNS. This CDR3 has 11 amino acids. Trimming stripped 6 bases from V and 3 bases from J, with 5 bases between. In nucleotides, the CDR3 is TGTGCCAGCAGCCAGGACTATGGCTACACCTTC. Translation gives CASSQDYGYTF.

This clone was recorded only once. The rearrangement joins TRBV21-1 to TRBJ1-2. TRBV21-1 is noted as a pseudogene. The CDR3 spans 13 residues. The chain's CDR3 is CSIQWRVNYGYTF. The CDR3 nucleotides are TGTTCCATACAGTGGAGGGTTAACTATGGCTACACCTTC.

The chain has TRBV5-1 and TRBJ2-5; 8 nucleotides agree with TRBD1. The CDR3 length is 15 residues. The trim removed 1 base at V and 5 bases at J, leaving 7 bases unmatched. Per germline, CDR1 SGHRS and CDR2 YFSETQ. The CDR3 protein is CASSLQGAGRETQYF. DNA for the CDR3: TGCGCCAGCAGCTTGCAGGGGGCGGGTCGGGAGACCCAGTACTTC. Combining the CDR3 with reference TRBV5-1 and TRBJ2-5 gives the whole variable domain KAGVTQTPRYLIKTRGQQVTLSCSPISGHRSVSWYQQTPGQGLQFLFEYFSETQRNKGNFPGRFSGRQFSNSRSEMNVSTLELGDSALYLCASSLQGAGRETQYFGPGTRLLVL.

The V gene is TRBV7-9, the J gene TRBJ2-7; tentatively, D is TRBD1 (6 bases). The CDR3 extends over 17 amino acids. Germline V gene lookup returns CDR1 SEHNR and CDR2 FQNEAQ (reference sequence). V was clipped by 5 bases and J by 5 bases, with 25 bases between them. The DNA of the CDR3 is TGTGCCAGCAGCCGTATGAGGGGGACCGTCGGTTTCCACGAGCAGTACTTC. Its protein product is CASSRMRGTVGFHEQYF.

V and J are TRBV4-1 and TRBJ1-2; TRBD1 aligns across 7 bases. This CDR3 region has 15 residues. The germline V gene encodes CDR1 MGHRA and CDR2 YSYEKL. The J segment lost 8 bases and the V segment lost 3 bases, leaving 12 bases of the junction unmatched. Written as DNA, the CDR3 is TGCGCCAGCAGCCAGGAGACAGGGAACGCAAAGGGCTACACCTTC. Translation: CASSQETGNAKGYTF.

The chain combines TRBV2 with TRBJ1-2; possible D gene TRBD1, 5 bases. The CDR3 length is 13 residues. Trimming took 8 bases from V and 4 from J, leaving 14 bases between them. CDR1 and CDR2 from the germline V gene are SNHLY and FYNNEI. The CDR3 region is CASRDLDAYGYTF. The CDR3, as DNA: TGTGCCAGCCGGGACTTAGACGCCTATGGCTACACCTTC.

The chain carries TRBV6-5 and TRBJ1-2; 9 bases are shared with TRBD1. V shed 4 bases, J shed 8 bases, and the junction held 14 bases outside the gene matches. The CDR3 length is 16 residues. Germline V gene sequence: CDR1 MNHEY, CDR2 SVGAGI. The chain's CDR3 is CASSSAYGQGSWGYTF. CDR3 coding DNA: TGTGCCAGCAGTTCAGCCTACGGACAGGGGAGTTGGGGCTACACCTTC.

The chain links TRBV2 to TRBJ2-7; TRBD2 is a possible D gene (5 bases). V lost 0 bases, J lost 4 bases, and 16 bases lay in between. This CDR3 is built from 16 residues. Germline V lookup: CDR1 SNHLY, CDR2 FYNNEI. Here the CDR3 DNA reads TGTGCCAGCAGTGAAGCTCGAGCGGCTTCCAGGTACGAGCAGTACTTC. Its translation is CASSEARAASRYEQYF.

The rearrangement uses TRBV11-2 and TRBJ2-3; 7 bases match TRBD2. CDR1 is SGHAT, CDR2 FQNNGV, per germline. V shed 2 bases, J shed 8 bases, and the junction held 16 bases outside the gene matches. The CDR3 has 17 residues. The CDR3 spells CASSLSPAGFPYGTQYF. The CDR3 DNA is TGTGCCAGCAGCTTATCCCCAGCGGGATTCCCCTATGGTACGCAGTATTTT.

The chain employs TRBV7-9 and TRBJ1-3, with D maybe TRBD1 (6 bases). V was cut by 1 base and J by 4 bases, with 17 bases left in between. This CDR3 comprises 17 residues. The germline V gene encodes CDR1 SEHNR and CDR2 FQNEAQ (reference sequence). The chain's CDR3 is CASSLGPGRGSGNTIYF. The CDR3 region has the DNA TGTGCCAGCAGCTTAGGGCCGGGCAGGGGATCAGGAAACACCATATATTTT.

The genes are TRBV14 and TRBJ1-4, with TRBD1 identical over 10 bases. The CDR3 covers 16 residues. J was trimmed by 7 bases and V by 0 bases; bases with no gene match: 5. Germline V gives CDR1 SGHDN, CDR2 FVKESK. The DNA for the CDR3 is TGTGCCAGCAGCCAAGAGAATGGGACAGGGGTTGAAAAACTGTTTTTT. Its protein product is CASSQENGTGVEKLFF.

The chain carries TRBV6-5 and TRBJ1-2, with TRBD1 identical over 8 bases. CDR3 length: 14 amino acids. Losses at the gene ends were 0 bases for V and 6 bases for J; bases not matched to a gene: 3. Germline-derived CDR1 and CDR2 are MNHEY and SVGAGI. The CDR3 spells CASSYSTTGDGYTF. The DNA of the CDR3 is TGTGCCAGCAGTTACTCTACGACAGGGGATGGCTACACCTTC.

The chain employs TRBV6-5 and TRBJ1-2; D is uncertain. This CDR3 region has 15 residues. Trimming removed 2 bases at V and 2 bases at J, with 12 bases between. CDR1 and CDR2 from the germline V gene are MNHEY and SVGAGI. The CDR3 here is CASSYDTRINYGYTF. The CDR3 bases are TGTGCCAGCAGTTACGATACGAGAATCAACTATGGCTACACCTTC.

The gene calls are TRBV5-1 and TRBJ2-3, with D uncertain. Germline CDR1 is SGHRS and CDR2 is YFSETQ. This CDR3 comprises 14 residues. V gave up 5 bases and J gave up 4 bases, with 14 bases separating them. CDR3: CASSGLVYPDTQYF. CDR3 nucleotide sequence: TGCGCCAGCAGTGGCCTCGTTTATCCAGATACGCAGTATTTT.

The gene calls are TRBV4-1 and TRBJ1-5, with TRBD1 as a possible D gene (6 bases). The germline V and J ends were trimmed by 4 bases and 0 bases, with 13 bases remaining between them. Germline CDR1 MGHRA, CDR2 YSYEKL. The CDR3 totals 16 residues. The CDR3, as DNA: TGCGCCAGCAGCCTTTCAGGGGCTCCTAGCAATCAGCCCCAGCATTTT. This sequence encodes CASSLSGAPSNQPQHF.

The rearrangement links TRBV5-4 to TRBJ2-7; 13 bases are a match to TRBD2. Per germline, CDR1 SGHNT and CDR2 YYREEE (reference sequence). CDR3 length: 14 residues. Trimming cost V 4 bases and J 6 bases; bases outside gene matches: 4. CDR3 nucleotides: TGTGCCAGCAGCCGAACTAGCGGGAGGGTCGAGCAGTACTTC. Encoded protein: CASSRTSGRVEQYF.

For this clone: The sample carries other DNA sequences with the same CDR3. V is TRBV28 and J is TRBJ1-5; 10 bases are a match to TRBD1. With V trimmed by 5 bases and J by 2 bases, 3 bases remained unmatched. Germline V CDR1 and CDR2: MDHEN, SYDVKM. The CDR3 extends over 15 amino acids. In DNA form, the CDR3 reads TGTGCCAGCAGTCCCGGGACAGGGGGCAATCAGCCCCAGCATTTT. It specifies CASSPGTGGNQPQHF.

This clone has just a few counts. The chain joins TRBV4-2 to TRBJ2-7; 10 nucleotides match TRBD2. The CDR3 is 16 residues long. Germline V gives CDR1 LGHNA, CDR2 YNFKEQ. With V trimmed by 1 base and J by 4 bases, 7 bases remained unmatched. The CDR3 coding sequence is TGTGCCAGCAGCCAAGGGAATAGCGGGAGGAGGTACGAGCAGTACTTC. Translating gives CASSQGNSGRRYEQYF.